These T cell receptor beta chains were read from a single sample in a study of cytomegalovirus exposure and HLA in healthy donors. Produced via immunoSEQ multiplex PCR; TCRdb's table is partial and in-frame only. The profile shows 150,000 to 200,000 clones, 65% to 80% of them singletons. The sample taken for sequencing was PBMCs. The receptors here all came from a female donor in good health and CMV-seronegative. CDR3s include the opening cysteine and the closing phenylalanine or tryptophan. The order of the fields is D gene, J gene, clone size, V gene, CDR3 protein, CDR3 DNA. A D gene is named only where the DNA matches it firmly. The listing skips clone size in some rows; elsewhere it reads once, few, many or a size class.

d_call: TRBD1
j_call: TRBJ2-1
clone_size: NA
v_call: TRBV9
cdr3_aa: CASSLTGGFGNEQFF
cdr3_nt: TGTGCCAGCAGCTTAACAGGGGGATTCGGCAATGAGCAGTTCTTC

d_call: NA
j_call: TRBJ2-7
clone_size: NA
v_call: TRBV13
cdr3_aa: CASSFFGLRAEQYF
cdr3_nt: TGTGCCAGCAGCTTTTTTGGCTTGAGGGCCGAGCAGTACTTC

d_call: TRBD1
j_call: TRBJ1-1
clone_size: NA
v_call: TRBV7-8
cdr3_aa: CASSRTGEAAFF
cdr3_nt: TGTGCCAGCAGCCGCACAGGGGAGGCTGCTTTCTTT

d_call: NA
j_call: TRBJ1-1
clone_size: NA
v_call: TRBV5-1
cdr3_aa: CASSFQGYGTEAFF
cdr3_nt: TGCGCCAGCAGCTTTCAGGGGTATGGGACTGAAGCTTTCTTT

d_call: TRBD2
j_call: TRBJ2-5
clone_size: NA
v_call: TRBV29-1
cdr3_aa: CSVPGGTETQYF
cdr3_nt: TGCAGCGTTCCGGGGGGGACTGAGACCCAGTACTTC

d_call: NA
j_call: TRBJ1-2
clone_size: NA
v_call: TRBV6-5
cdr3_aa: CASRLTDSDYGYTF
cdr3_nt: TGTGCCAGCAGACTAACGGACAGCGACTATGGCTACACCTTC

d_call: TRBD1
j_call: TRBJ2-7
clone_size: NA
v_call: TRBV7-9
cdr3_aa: CASSPGQLSYEQYF
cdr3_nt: TGTGCCAGCAGCCCGGGACAGCTCTCCTACGAGCAGTACTTC

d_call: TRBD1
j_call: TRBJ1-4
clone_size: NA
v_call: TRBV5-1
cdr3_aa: CASSWTGGEKLFF
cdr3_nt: TGCGCCAGCAGCTGGACAGGAGGGGAAAAACTGTTTTTT

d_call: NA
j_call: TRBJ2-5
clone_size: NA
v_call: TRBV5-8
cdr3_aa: CASSLGLRGETQYF
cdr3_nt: TGTGCCAGCAGCTTGGGACTCCGAGGGGAGACCCAGTACTTC

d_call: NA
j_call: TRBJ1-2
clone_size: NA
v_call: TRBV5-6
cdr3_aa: CASSFSFYGYTF
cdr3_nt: TGTGCCAGCAGCTTTAGTTTCTATGGCTACACCTTC

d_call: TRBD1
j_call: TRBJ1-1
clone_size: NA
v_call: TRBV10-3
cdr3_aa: CATTGTGGEAFF
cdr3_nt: TGTGCCACCACGGGGACAGGTGGTGAAGCTTTCTTT

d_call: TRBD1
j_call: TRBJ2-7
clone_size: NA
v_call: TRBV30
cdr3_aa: CARGGTGTYEQYF
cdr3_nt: TGTGCCCGAGGCGGGACAGGGACCTACGAGCAGTACTTC

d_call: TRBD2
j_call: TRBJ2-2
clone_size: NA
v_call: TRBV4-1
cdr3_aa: CASSPTSGRSFTGELFF
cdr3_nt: TGCGCCAGCAGCCCGACTAGCGGGAGAAGCTTCACCGGGGAGCTGTTTTTT

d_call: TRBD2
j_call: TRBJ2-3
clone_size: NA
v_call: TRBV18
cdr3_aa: CASSLLQTSGGTDTQYF
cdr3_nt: TGTGCCAGCTCACTCCTCCAGACTAGCGGGGGGACAGATACGCAGTATTTT

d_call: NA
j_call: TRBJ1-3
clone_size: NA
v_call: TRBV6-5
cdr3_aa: CASSPTEGDGNTIYF
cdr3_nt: TGTGCCAGCAGCCCCACCGAGGGTGACGGAAACACCATATATTTT

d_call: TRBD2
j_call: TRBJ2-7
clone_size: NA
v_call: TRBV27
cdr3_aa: CASTHLEGLAVRSSYEQYF
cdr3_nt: TGTGCCAGCACCCATTTGGAGGGACTAGCGGTGAGGAGCTCCTACGAGCAGTACTTC

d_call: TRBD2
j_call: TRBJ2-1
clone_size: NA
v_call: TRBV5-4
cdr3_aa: CASSLDSSGTYNEQFF
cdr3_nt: TGTGCCAGCAGCTTGGACTCTAGCGGGACCTACAATGAGCAGTTCTTC

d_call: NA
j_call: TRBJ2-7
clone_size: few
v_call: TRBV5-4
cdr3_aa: CASSQDSSSYEQYF
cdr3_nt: TGTGCCAGCAGTCAAGACAGCTCCTCCTACGAGCAGTACTTC

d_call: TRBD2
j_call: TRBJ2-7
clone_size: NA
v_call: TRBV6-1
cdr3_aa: CASSVSGGIVLSYEQYF
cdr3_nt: TGTGCCAGCAGTGTTTCGGGGGGTATTGTTCTCTCCTACGAGCAGTACTTC

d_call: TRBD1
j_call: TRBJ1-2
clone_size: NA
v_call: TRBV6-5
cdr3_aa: CASIPVRGSYGYTF
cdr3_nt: TGTGCCAGCATACCAGTCAGGGGGAGCTATGGCTACACCTTC

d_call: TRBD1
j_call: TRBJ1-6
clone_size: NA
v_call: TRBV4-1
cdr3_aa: CASSLEDRAGSPLHF
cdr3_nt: TGCGCCAGCTCCCTGGAAGACAGGGCGGGCTCACCCCTCCACTTT

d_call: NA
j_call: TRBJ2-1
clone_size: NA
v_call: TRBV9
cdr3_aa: CASSVDAAVYNEQFF
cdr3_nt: TGTGCCAGCAGCGTAGATGCAGCGGTCTACAATGAGCAGTTCTTC

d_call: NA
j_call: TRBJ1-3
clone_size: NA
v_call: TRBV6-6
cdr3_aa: CASSYSKPGNTIYF
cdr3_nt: TGTGCCAGCAGTTACTCGAAGCCGGGAAACACCATATATTTT

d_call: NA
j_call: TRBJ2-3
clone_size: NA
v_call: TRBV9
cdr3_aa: CASSADYPSGTDTQYF
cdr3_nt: TGTGCCAGCAGCGCGGACTACCCCAGTGGCACAGATACGCAGTATTTT

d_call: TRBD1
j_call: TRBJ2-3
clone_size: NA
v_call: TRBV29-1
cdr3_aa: CSVAPGGGGSSTDTQYF
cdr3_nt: TGCAGCGTTGCTCCAGGGGGCGGCGGATCTAGCACAGATACGCAGTATTTT

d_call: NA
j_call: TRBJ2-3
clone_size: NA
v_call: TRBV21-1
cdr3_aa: CASSKALAGTDTQYF
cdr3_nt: TGTGCCAGCAGCAAAGCCCTAGCGGGGACAGATACGCAGTATTTT

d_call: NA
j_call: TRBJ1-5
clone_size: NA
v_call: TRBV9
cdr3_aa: CASSVGPHTDQPQHF
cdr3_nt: TGTGCCAGCAGCGTAGGCCCACATACAGATCAGCCCCAGCATTTT